This passage covers 31 T cell receptor beta chains from one sample sequenced in a study of blood T cell repertoires in COVID-19. Some clones are missing from TCRdb's copy, which holds only in-frame ones; the method was immunoSEQ multiplex PCR. This table holds approximately 60,000 clones, around four fifths found once. Specimen: peripheral blood. The receptors were gathered from a human donor in a cohort sampled during active COVID-19.

The chain employs TRBV5-1 and TRBJ2-7, with 10 positions matching TRBD2. CDR3 length: 15 residues. Germline V gene lookup returns CDR1 SGHRS and CDR2 YFSETQ. Trimming cost V 4 bases and J 4 bases; bases outside gene matches: 8. The CDR3 loop is CASSPERGGLYEQYF. The CDR3 DNA follows: TGCGCCAGCAGCCCCGAGCGGGGGGGCCTGTACGAGCAGTACTTC.

The rearrangement joins TRBV4-2 to TRBJ1-2, with TRBD1 matching 7 bases. V shed 4 bases, J shed 4 bases, and the junction held 15 bases outside the gene matches. Germline CDR1 LGHNA, CDR2 YNFKEQ. The CDR3 is made up of 17 amino acids. This CDR3 is CASSPSAERTGTYGYTF. DNA for the CDR3: TGTGCCAGCAGCCCGTCGGCGGAACGGACAGGCACCTATGGCTACACCTTC.

This chain uses TRBV2 with TRBJ2-1; 12 bases match TRBD2. The CDR3 has 18 amino acids. Trimming at V came to 7 bases and at J to 8 bases, leaving 18 bases not matched to a gene. Looked up from germline, CDR1 is SNHLY and CDR2 is FYNNEI. CDR3 residues: CASKFLLSSGGAVDEQFF. The CDR3 nucleotides are TGTGCCAGCAAATTCCTTTTATCTAGCGGGGGGGCCGTCGATGAGCAGTTCTTC.

The gene calls are TRBV9 and TRBJ2-1, with D perhaps TRBD1 (5 bases). The CDR3 loop spans 20 amino acids. Between the trimmed V and J ends, which lost 0 bases and 0 bases, there was a span of 22 bases. CDR1 is SGDLS, CDR2 YYNGEE, per germline. DNA of the CDR3: TGTGCCAGCAGCGTAGGGCCAGGGCCTACAATTGCTAGCTCCTACAATGAGCAGTTCTTC. Translating gives CASSVGPGPTIASSYNEQFF.

The chain is built from TRBV4-2 and TRBJ2-7; TRBD2 matches 9 bases. CDR1 is LGHNA, CDR2 YNFKEQ, per germline. The CDR3 runs to 16 residues. J lost 6 bases, V lost 1 base, and 10 bases had no gene match. CDR3 nucleotides: TGTGCCAGCAGCCAAGGGGATAGCGGGGGCGGTGGCGAGCAGTACTTC. This translates into CASSQGDSGGGGEQYF.

J is TRBJ2-5 and V is TRBV5-1, with 8 nucleotides matching TRBD2. Unmatched junction bases numbered 6, after V lost 0 bases and J lost 2 bases. Germline values: CDR1 SGHRS, CDR2 YFSETQ. The CDR3 has 16 amino acids. The CDR3 nucleotides read TGCGCCAGCAGCTTGGAGCGGGAGAGGTCTCAAGAGACCCAGTACTTC. As protein: CASSLERERSQETQYF.

The chain employs TRBV10-2 and TRBJ2-3, with TRBD1 as a possible D gene (6 bases). V dropped 10 bases and J dropped 2 bases, with 19 bases sitting between them. The CDR3 loop spans 15 amino acids. CDR1 is WSHSY and CDR2 is SAAADI in the germline V gene. The CDR3 DNA sequence: TGCGCCACCAGAGTGGGACAATCCTTCACAGATACGCAGTATTTT. This gives the protein CATRVGQSFTDTQYF.

The genes are TRBV5-4 and TRBJ1-1; D uncertain. The CDR3 covers 15 residues. Trimming left V 1 base short and J 2 bases short, with 12 bases between. Germline CDR1 is SGHNT and CDR2 is YYREEE (reference sequence). The CDR3 DNA is TGTGCCAGCAGCTTGCCGGGAAGGAGAAACACTGAAGCTTTCTTT. It specifies CASSLPGRRNTEAFF.

This chain links TRBV18 with TRBJ2-2; D may be TRBD1 (6 bases). Trimming took 6 bases from V and 3 from J, leaving 14 bases between them. Germline V gene lookup returns CDR1 KGHSH and CDR2 LQKENI. The CDR3 extends over 15 amino acids. The CDR3 spells CASSSQGQHTGELFF. The CDR3 DNA follows: TGTGCCAGCTCTTCTCAGGGACAACACACCGGGGAGCTGTTTTTT.

The V gene is TRBV4-1, the J gene TRBJ1-1; D possibly corresponds to TRBD1 (6 bases). CDR1 is MGHRA, CDR2 YSYEKL, per germline. V lost 4 bases and J lost 6, with 27 bases in between. This CDR3 contains 18 residues. For the CDR3, the DNA is TGCGCCAGCAGCCGAAAGGGGGTGCAGGATTGGGCCTCGCCTGAAGCTTTCTTT. Encoded protein: CASSRKGVQDWASPEAFF.

This clone was detected only a few times. V and J are TRBV5-1 and TRBJ2-7, with 11 bases fitting TRBD2. V lost 1 base, J lost 2 bases, and 5 bases stayed unmatched. This CDR3 is built from 16 residues. CDR1 and CDR2 (germline): SGHRS, YFSETQ. Written as DNA, the CDR3 is TGCGCCAGCAGCTTGCTAGCGGGGGGTTTCGCCTACGAGCAGTACTTC. This codes for CASSLLAGGFAYEQYF.

The chain combines TRBV18 with TRBJ1-1; no clear D gene. The CDR3 has 13 amino acids. CDR1 is KGHSH, CDR2 LQKENI, per germline. The V and J ends lost 5 bases and 3 bases respectively, with 10 bases between them. For the CDR3, the DNA is TGTGCCAGCTCAGAGAGTTTGGACACTGAAGCTTTCTTT. Translated: CASSESLDTEAFF. Full variable domain (outside the CDR3, taken from reference TRBV18 and TRBJ1-1): NAGVMQNPRHLVRRRGQEARLRCSPMKGHSHVYWYRQLPEEGLKFMVYLQKENIIDESGMPKERFSAEFPKEGPSILRIQQVVRGDSAAYFCASSESLDTEAFFGQGTRLTVV.

J is TRBJ2-3 and V is TRBV5-1, with 10 bases matching TRBD1. Germline V gives CDR1 SGHRS, CDR2 YFSETQ. The V gene end was trimmed by 7 bases and the J gene end by 8 bases; junction bases not matched to a gene: 10. CDR3 length: 14 amino acids. The CDR3 coding sequence is TGCGCCAGCGCGGGTTCGGGACAGGGGAGTACGCAGTATTTT. It encodes CASAGSGQGSTQYF.

V and J are TRBV5-1 and TRBJ1-1; D remains unclear. Germline CDR1 reads SGHRS; CDR2 reads YFSETQ. This CDR3 spans 15 amino acids. V was clipped by 4 bases and J by 1 base, with 14 bases between them. As DNA, the CDR3 is TGCGCCAGCAGCAGGAGGCTACGGAGGAACACTGAAGCTTTCTTT. Protein product: CASSRRLRRNTEAFF.

This chain uses TRBV27 with TRBJ2-7; 7 bases match TRBD2. The junction had 1 base not matched to a gene; V was cut back by 9 bases and J by 2 bases. The CDR3 sequence is 11 residues long. In germline, CDR1 is MNHEY, CDR2 SMNVEV (reference sequence). In nucleotides, the CDR3 is TGTGCCAGTGGGGGGGCCTACGAGCAGTACTTC. It specifies CASGGAYEQYF.

The chain recombines TRBV21-1 with TRBJ2-1; the DNA was not used to check the table's D call, TRBD2. TRBV21-1 is deemed a pseudogene. This CDR3 is 16 amino acids long. In DNA, the CDR3 is TGTGCCAGCACCCAACGTAAGACTAGCGGGTACAATGAGCAGTTCTTC. It encodes CASTQRKTSGYNEQFF.

This chain uses TRBV24-1 with TRBJ2-1; 10 positions match TRBD1. In germline, CDR1 is KGHDR, CDR2 SFDVKD. The J segment lost 9 bases and the V segment lost 11 bases, leaving 6 bases of the junction unmatched. The CDR3 totals 12 residues. The CDR3 nucleotides are TGTGCCAAGGACAGGGGGGGAGGTGAGCAGTTCTTC. It codes for CAKDRGGGEQFF.

The rearrangement links TRBV3-1 (or the pseudogene TRBV3-2) to TRBJ1-2, with D unclear. The CDR3 spans 14 residues. In germline, CDR1 is LGHDT, CDR2 YNNKEL (reference sequence). Trimming took 4 bases from V and 5 from J, leaving 14 bases between them. CDR3 protein: CASSLRGGWYGYTF. CDR3 DNA: TGTGCCAGCAGCCTCCGGGGAGGGTGGTATGGCTACACCTTC.

The chain recombines TRBV18 with TRBJ1-3; D uncertain. This CDR3 has 16 amino acids. V was trimmed by 3 bases and J by 0 bases, leaving 12 bases between them. Germline CDR1 is KGHSH and CDR2 is LQKENI. CDR3 nucleotide sequence: TGTGCCAGCTCACCGGGAGCAGTTTACTCTGGAAACACCATATATTTT. Its protein is CASSPGAVYSGNTIYF.

V gene TRBV15 combines with J gene TRBJ1-5, with D possibly TRBD1 on 6 matching bases. Trimming cost V 5 bases and J 4 bases, with 15 bases left between them. CDR3 length: 15 amino acids. CDR1 and CDR2 from the germline V gene are LNHNV and YYDKDF (reference sequence). CDR3 coding DNA: TGTGCCACCAGCCTAACCGGACAGACTAATCAGCCCCAGCATTTT. As protein: CATSLTGQTNQPQHF.

The chain combines TRBV21-1 with TRBJ2-7; TRBD2 was called by the table and not checked on the DNA. TRBV21-1 is classified as a pseudogene. CDR3 length: 19 residues. The CDR3 here is CASSKGAPRLAGGAYEQYF. The CDR3 DNA is TGTGCCAGCAGCAAAGGGGCCCCGAGACTAGCGGGAGGGGCCTACGAGCAGTACTTC.

J is TRBJ2-7 and V is TRBV11-2; D may be TRBD1 (6 bases). The CDR3 length is 15 residues. The V and J ends lost 4 bases and 4 bases respectively, with 17 bases between them. In germline, CDR1 is SGHAT, CDR2 FQNNGV. CDR3 in DNA: TGTGCCAGCAGCTCCTTCGGACAGTTCGCTTACGAGCAGTACTTC. Its protein product is CASSSFGQFAYEQYF. Full variable domain (outside the CDR3, taken from reference TRBV11-2 and TRBJ2-7): EAGVAQSPRYKIIEKRQSVAFWCNPISGHATLYWYQQILGQGPKLLIQFQNNGVVDDSQLPKDRFSAERLKGVDSTLKIQPAKLEDSAVYLCASSSFGQFAYEQYFGPGTRLTVT.

This clone was counted between two and nine times. This chain uses TRBV19 with TRBJ2-2; 8 bases line up with TRBD2. Germline lookup yields CDR1 LNHDA and CDR2 SQIVND (reference sequence). There are 15 residues in the CDR3. V was pared by 6 bases and J by 5 bases, with 8 bases of the junction left unmatched. DNA of the CDR3: TGTGCCAGTAGATATGCGGGAGGATTGACCGGGGAGCTGTTTTTT. Residues: CASRYAGGLTGELFF.

V is TRBV3-1 (or the pseudogene TRBV3-2) and J is TRBJ1-3; D not certain. Germline V gives CDR1 LGHDT, CDR2 YNNKEL (reference sequence). This CDR3 is 15 amino acids long. The V and J ends lost 0 bases and 0 bases respectively, with 6 bases between them. CDR3 coding DNA: TGTGCCAGCAGCCAAGATACGAGCTCTGGAAACACCATATATTTT. Translation gives CASSQDTSSGNTIYF.

The CDR3 region has the DNA TGTGCCAGTAGCCTCGGACAGGGGGCTGGCACCGGGGAGCTGTTTTTT. This gives the protein CASSLGQGAGTGELFF. The rearrangement joins TRBV19 to TRBJ2-2, with 11 nucleotides matching TRBD1. The V segment lost 6 bases and the J segment 4 bases; nucleotides outside the gene matches: 7. The CDR3 length is 16 residues. The germline V gene encodes CDR1 LNHDA and CDR2 SQIVND (reference sequence).

This chain joins TRBV10-3 and TRBJ1-6; perhaps TRBD1 as D (6 bases). Trimming cost V 8 bases and J 2 bases, with 13 bases left between them. Germline loops: CDR1 ENHRY, CDR2 SYGVKD. The CDR3 is made up of 15 amino acids. This CDR3 reads CAIGGEGAYNSPLHF. CDR3 coding DNA: TGTGCCATCGGGGGCGAAGGGGCCTATAATTCACCCCTCCACTTT.

V and J are TRBV21-1 and TRBJ2-7; TRBD1, as called in the table, went unchecked against the DNA. TRBV21-1 is annotated as a pseudogene. There are 16 residues in the CDR3. CDR3 amino acids: CASSIRGTGTNYEQYF. DNA for the CDR3: TGTGCCAGCAGCATAAGAGGGACAGGGACAAACTACGAGCAGTACTTC.

The V and J genes are TRBV2 and TRBJ1-3, with D possibly matching TRBD1 (5 bases). Germline loops: CDR1 SNHLY, CDR2 FYNNEI. This CDR3 is 13 amino acids long. V was trimmed by 4 bases and J by 4 bases, leaving 8 bases between them. The CDR3 protein is CASSGTGGNTIYF. The DNA for the CDR3 is TGTGCCAGCAGTGGAACAGGCGGAAACACCATATATTTT.

The count of this clone is one. The chain is built from TRBV27 and TRBJ2-3, with a possible D match to TRBD1 (6 bases). V was pared by 5 bases and J by 2 bases, with 14 bases between. Germline V gives CDR1 MNHEY, CDR2 SMNVEV (reference sequence). This CDR3 has 15 amino acids. CDR3 amino acids: CASSPKTGFTDTQYF. The CDR3 region has the DNA TGTGCCAGCAGTCCAAAGACAGGATTCACAGATACGCAGTATTTT.

The chain has TRBV15 and TRBJ2-2, with D tentatively TRBD2 (6 bases). From germline, CDR1 is LNHNV and CDR2 YYDKDF (reference sequence). V lost 0 bases and J lost 0, with 8 bases in between. The CDR3 sequence is 16 residues long. The CDR3 bases are TGTGCCACCAGCAGAGACCCGGGAGCGAACACCGGGGAGCTGTTTTTT. It encodes CATSRDPGANTGELFF.

The chain is built from TRBV18 and TRBJ2-3; 8 bases line up with TRBD1. The V segment lost 6 bases and the J segment 6 bases; nucleotides outside the gene matches: 11. The CDR3 runs to 15 residues. Germline V gene lookup returns CDR1 KGHSH and CDR2 LQKENI. CDR3 region: CASSRGQGTHDTQYF. The CDR3 region has the DNA TGTGCCAGCTCCCGAGGACAGGGTACACATGATACGCAGTATTTT.